These 30 T cell receptor beta chains originate from one sample sequenced in a study of blood T cell repertoires in COVID-19. The data were produced by immunoSEQ multiplex PCR, yet TCRdb's version contains in-frame clones alone and is incomplete. The data hold 30,000 to 35,000 clones, with 85% observed a single time. Sequencing input: peripheral blood. These receptors were obtained from a human donor with acute or convalescent COVID-19. The donor label of this sample is uncertain.

The chain links TRBV6-2 or TRBV6-3 to TRBJ2-7, with 11 bases aligning to TRBD1. Germline CDR1 MNHEY, CDR2 SVGEGT. With V trimmed by 2 bases and J by 6 bases, 6 bases remained unmatched. The CDR3 consists of 15 residues. CDR3 residues: CASSYVGTGGSEQYF. Written as DNA, the CDR3 is TGTGCCAGCAGTTACGTCGGGACAGGGGGAAGCGAGCAGTACTTC.

This clone was seen more than once but under ten times. This chain connects TRBV29-1 to TRBJ2-5; D might be TRBD1 (6 bases). The length of the CDR3 is 14 residues. V was trimmed by 4 bases and J by 4 bases, leaving 16 bases between them. Germline loops: CDR1 SQVTM, CDR2 ANQGSEA. DNA for the CDR3: TGCAGCGTTGGATCACAGGGATCAAGAGAGACCCAGTACTTC. This codes for CSVGSQGSRETQYF.

This chain joins TRBV3-1 (or the pseudogene TRBV3-2) and TRBJ2-7; 12 bases map to TRBD1. Germline CDR1 is LGHDT and CDR2 is YNNKEL (reference sequence). This CDR3 is built from 15 residues. Trimming removed 4 bases from V and 5 bases from J; junction bases left unmatched: 6. DNA of the CDR3: TGTGCCAGCAGCCCAGTCCGGGACAGGGGGCACGAGCAGTACTTC. Translation: CASSPVRDRGHEQYF.

This clone occurred a few times. The chain joins TRBV6-5 to TRBJ1-5; 7 bases are shared with TRBD1. This CDR3 is 14 amino acids long. Trimming at V came to 6 bases and at J to 2 bases, leaving 4 bases not matched to a gene. Germline values: CDR1 MNHEY, CDR2 SVGAGI. The CDR3 is CASSHDRGNQPQHF. CDR3 sequence (DNA): TGTGCCAGCAGCCACGACAGGGGCAATCAGCCCCAGCATTTT.

V gene TRBV19 combines with J gene TRBJ1-5; D uncertain. Per the germline V gene, CDR1 is LNHDA and CDR2 is SQIVND (reference sequence). The CDR3 extends over 16 amino acids. V shed 7 bases and J shed 0 bases, with 16 bases lying between them. The CDR3 DNA is TGTGCCAGTAAGGGAGGCAGTGGAAATAGCAATCAGCCCCAGCATTTT. Translated, it gives CASKGGSGNSNQPQHF.

The chain joins TRBV2 to TRBJ1-1; D possibly corresponds to TRBD1 (5 bases). This CDR3 comprises 14 residues. The germline V and J ends were trimmed by 5 bases and 1 base, with 11 bases remaining between them. The germline CDR1 and CDR2 sequences are SNHLY and FYNNEI. The CDR3 reads CASSKLRENTEAFF. CDR3 DNA sequence: TGTGCCAGCAGTAAACTCAGGGAGAACACTGAAGCTTTCTTT.

The V and J genes are TRBV30 and TRBJ1-6; D is ambiguous. The CDR3 spans 18 residues. Deletions cut 4 bases from V and 12 bases from J, with 31 bases between. The V gene's germline CDR1 is GTSNPN and CDR2 SVGIG (reference sequence). The CDR3, as DNA: TGTGCCTGGAACCCCGGCCTTCTACGAGACGCGACGCGGTTACCCCTCCACTTT. This gives the protein CAWNPGLLRDATRLPLHF.

This clone was seen just once. V usage is TRBV27 and J usage is TRBJ2-5; tentative D call: TRBD2 (6 bases). CDR1 is MNHEY and CDR2 is SMNVEV in the germline V gene (reference sequence). V was pared by 5 bases and J by 5 bases, with 15 bases between. CDR3 length: 14 amino acids. This CDR3 is CASSRVGGGETQYF. CDR3 nucleotides: TGTGCCAGCAGTCGCGTCGGGGGTGGGGAGACCCAGTACTTC.

The V call is TRBV6-2 or TRBV6-3, the J call TRBJ1-2; TRBD1 aligns across 8 bases. CDR1 is MNHEY, CDR2 SVGEGT, per germline. Losses at the gene ends were 1 base for V and 6 bases for J; bases not matched to a gene: 4. There are 14 residues in the CDR3. CDR3 amino acids: CASSYYGTGNGYTF. The DNA of the CDR3 is TGTGCCAGCAGTTACTACGGGACAGGCAATGGCTACACCTTC.

Written as DNA, the CDR3 is TGTGCCAGCTTCCTAGGGACAGGGCAAACCGGGGAGCTGTTTTTT. It specifies CASFLGTGQTGELFF. The chain carries TRBV28 and TRBJ2-2; 9 bases match TRBD1. Trimming removed 8 bases from V and 5 bases from J; junction bases left unmatched: 9. The length of the CDR3 is 15 residues. Germline CDR1 reads MDHEN; CDR2 reads SYDVKM.

The chain links TRBV19 to TRBJ1-4, with D unresolved. The V end lost 3 bases, the J end lost 7 bases, and 9 bases lay between the germline ends. Germline CDR1 is LNHDA and CDR2 is SQIVND (reference sequence). The CDR3 has 13 residues. The chain's CDR3 is CASSMGLREKLFF. The CDR3 region has the DNA TGTGCCAGTAGTATGGGCCTGCGTGAAAAACTGTTTTTT.

V is TRBV7-9 and J is TRBJ1-2; D gene uncertain. There are 12 residues in the CDR3. The germline gives CDR1 SEHNR, CDR2 FQNEAQ (reference sequence). Trimming removed 7 bases at V and 8 bases at J, with 14 bases between. The CDR3 spells CASTALGSGYTF. The CDR3 coding sequence is TGTGCCAGCACCGCCCTCGGGTCAGGCTACACCTTC.

This clone was detected only once. The chain carries TRBV23-1 and TRBJ2-7, with a tentative D call TRBD1 (5 bases). TRBV23-1 counts as an open reading frame of uncertain function. V lost 7 bases to trimming and J lost 1 base, with 14 bases between them. CDR3 length: 14 residues. The CDR3 protein is CASKGRDYSYEQYF. CDR3 in DNA: TGCGCCAGCAAAGGCAGGGATTATTCCTACGAGCAGTACTTC.

The rearrangement joins TRBV11-3 to TRBJ2-7; D is unclear. The germline V and J ends were trimmed by 0 bases and 7 bases, with 7 bases remaining between them. The CDR3 consists of 12 residues. Germline lookup yields CDR1 SGHNT and CDR2 YENEEA. The CDR3 nucleotides are TGTGCCAGCAGCTTAGAGAGTCCGGAGCAGTACTTC. This gives the protein CASSLESPEQYF.

The rearrangement joins TRBV28 to TRBJ2-1, with 7 nucleotides matching TRBD2. There are 16 residues in the CDR3. CDR1 is MDHEN and CDR2 is SYDVKM in the germline V gene. V shed 5 bases and J 5 bases; nucleotides not matched to a gene: 12. The CDR3 coding sequence is TGTGCCAGCAGTCCCGGGGCTAGCGGCTACCACAATGAGCAGTTCTTC. Amino acids: CASSPGASGYHNEQFF.

The rearrangement joins TRBV27 to TRBJ2-3, with 8 positions matching TRBD1. Germline CDR1 MNHEY, CDR2 SMNVEV (reference sequence). CDR3 length: 13 amino acids. The junction had 2 bases not matched to a gene; V was cut back by 7 bases and J by 2 bases. The CDR3 loop reads CASMTGATDTQYF. CDR3 DNA: TGTGCCAGCATGACAGGGGCCACAGATACGCAGTATTTT.

The V call is TRBV30, the J call TRBJ1-5; D is uncertain. Germline CDR1 reads GTSNPN; CDR2 reads SVGIG (reference sequence). The CDR3 has 14 residues. Trimming left V 1 base short and J 4 bases short, with 11 bases between. The CDR3 bases are TGTGCCTGGAGTGATTTGGGAGGGAATCAGCCCCAGCATTTT. Translation: CAWSDLGGNQPQHF.

V and J are TRBV11-3 and TRBJ2-7; tentative D call: TRBD2 (5 bases). Trimming removed 4 bases from V and 2 bases from J, with 9 bases in between. This CDR3 is 13 amino acids long. In germline, CDR1 is SGHNT, CDR2 YENEEA. CDR3 in amino acids: CASSSPLAYEQYF. CDR3 coding DNA: TGTGCCAGCAGCTCTCCACTAGCCTACGAGCAGTACTTC.

This clone was picked up one time. This chain links TRBV20-1 with TRBJ2-7, with 7 bases lining up with TRBD2. Unmatched junction bases numbered 4, after V lost 3 bases and J lost 2 bases. CDR3 size: 13 residues. Germline V gives CDR1 DFQATT, CDR2 SNEGSKA (reference sequence). Here the CDR3 DNA reads TGCAGTGCTAGTAGCGGGTCCGCCTACGAGCAGTACTTC. Protein: CSASSGSAYEQYF.

This chain links TRBV5-1 with TRBJ2-5; D is perhaps TRBD2 (6 bases). The V gene's germline CDR1 is SGHRS and CDR2 YFSETQ. This CDR3 contains 14 residues. V lost 0 bases and J 3 bases, leaving 9 bases between the germline ends. CDR3 sequence: CASSLGREKETQYF. The CDR3 bases are TGCGCCAGCAGCTTGGGGAGGGAAAAAGAGACCCAGTACTTC.

The J gene is TRBJ1-2, the V gene TRBV21-1. TRBV21-1 is reported as a pseudogene. The CDR3 runs to 14 residues. The CDR3 DNA sequence: TGTGCCAGCAGCAAACAGGAGGGGACCTATGGCTACACCTTC. It is translated as CASSKQEGTYGYTF.

This clone appeared a few times. The chain recombines TRBV13 with TRBJ1-6; the D is unclear. This CDR3 is built from 15 residues. CDR1 is PRHDT, CDR2 FYEKMQ, per germline (reference sequence). The V and J ends lost 4 bases and 6 bases respectively, with 13 bases between them. In DNA, the CDR3 is TGTGCCAGCAGCTCCTACAGCCCCGGTAATTCACCCCTCCACTTT. Translation: CASSSYSPGNSPLHF.

The sample holds one count of this clone. V and J are TRBV3-1 (or the pseudogene TRBV3-2) and TRBJ1-5; the D gene is possibly TRBD1 (5 bases). The germline CDR1 and CDR2 sequences are LGHDT and YNNKEL (reference sequence). This CDR3 spans 15 amino acids. The V gene lost 0 bases and the J gene lost 9 bases, with 15 bases spanning the gap. CDR3 residues: CASSQDRTGDGPQHF. The CDR3 region has the DNA TGTGCCAGCAGCCAAGATAGAACAGGCGACGGGCCCCAGCATTTT.

The rearrangement joins TRBV2 to TRBJ2-7; a weak D match, TRBD1 (6 bases). The germline V and J ends were trimmed by 8 bases and 0 bases, with 14 bases remaining between them. Per the germline V gene, CDR1 is SNHLY and CDR2 is FYNNEI. The CDR3 runs to 14 residues. CDR3 residues: CASGAGTPSYEQYF. CDR3 DNA: TGTGCCAGCGGAGCCGGGACACCCTCCTACGAGCAGTACTTC.

This clone was seen just once. This rearrangement joins TRBV2 to TRBJ2-1, with 12 positions matching TRBD2. The germline CDR1 and CDR2 sequences are SNHLY and FYNNEI. The length of the CDR3 is 16 residues. The V gene end was trimmed by 6 bases and the J gene end by 2 bases; junction bases not matched to a gene: 5. CDR3 amino acids: CASRELAGGTYNEQFF. CDR3 DNA sequence: TGTGCCAGCAGGGAACTAGCGGGAGGCACCTACAATGAGCAGTTCTTC.

This sequence joins TRBV10-1 and TRBJ2-7; weak D call: TRBD2 (6 bases). The ends were cut back, 10 bases at V and 2 bases at J, with 18 bases in the middle. In germline, CDR1 is WNHNN, CDR2 SYGVQD (reference sequence). The CDR3 covers 14 residues. The CDR3 nucleotides read TGCGCCAACCTACGGGGGACCTCACCCTACGAGCAGTACTTC. Residues: CANLRGTSPYEQYF.

DNA of the CDR3: TGTGCCAGTACCCGTGGGGGGATAGCTAACTATGGCTACACCTTC. Its protein product is CASTRGGIANYGYTF. The chain has TRBV19 and TRBJ1-2, with D possibly matching TRBD1 (5 bases). CDR3 length: 15 residues. CDR1 is LNHDA, CDR2 SQIVND, per germline (reference sequence). V lost 7 bases to trimming and J lost 0 bases, with 15 bases between them.

The J gene is TRBJ1-1, the V gene TRBV29-1; TRBD1 might be the D (6 bases). The germline V gene has CDR1 SQVTM and CDR2 ANQGSEA. This CDR3 contains 18 residues. V was cut by 6 bases and J by 0 bases, with 26 bases left in between. CDR3 protein: CSVSVTRKQGYMNTEAFF. CDR3 nucleotides: TGCAGCGTAAGTGTGACCCGAAAACAGGGCTACATGAACACTGAAGCTTTCTTT.

Here the CDR3 reads CSATQETNYGYTF. CDR3 bases: TGCAGCGCAACTCAAGAAACTAACTATGGCTACACCTTC. This sequence joins TRBV29-1 and TRBJ1-2, with no clear D. The CDR3 runs 13 residues. Trimming stripped 7 bases from V and 0 bases from J, with 12 bases between. Per germline, CDR1 SQVTM and CDR2 ANQGSEA.

This clone was counted between two and nine times. The chain uses TRBV19 and TRBJ2-7, with 11 bases that match TRBD2. The trim removed 6 bases at V and 3 bases at J, leaving 7 bases unmatched. Germline CDR1 LNHDA, CDR2 SQIVND (reference sequence). CDR3 length: 15 residues. The CDR3: CASSITSGGFYEQYF. CDR3 bases: TGTGCCAGTAGCATTACTAGCGGGGGATTCTACGAGCAGTACTTC.